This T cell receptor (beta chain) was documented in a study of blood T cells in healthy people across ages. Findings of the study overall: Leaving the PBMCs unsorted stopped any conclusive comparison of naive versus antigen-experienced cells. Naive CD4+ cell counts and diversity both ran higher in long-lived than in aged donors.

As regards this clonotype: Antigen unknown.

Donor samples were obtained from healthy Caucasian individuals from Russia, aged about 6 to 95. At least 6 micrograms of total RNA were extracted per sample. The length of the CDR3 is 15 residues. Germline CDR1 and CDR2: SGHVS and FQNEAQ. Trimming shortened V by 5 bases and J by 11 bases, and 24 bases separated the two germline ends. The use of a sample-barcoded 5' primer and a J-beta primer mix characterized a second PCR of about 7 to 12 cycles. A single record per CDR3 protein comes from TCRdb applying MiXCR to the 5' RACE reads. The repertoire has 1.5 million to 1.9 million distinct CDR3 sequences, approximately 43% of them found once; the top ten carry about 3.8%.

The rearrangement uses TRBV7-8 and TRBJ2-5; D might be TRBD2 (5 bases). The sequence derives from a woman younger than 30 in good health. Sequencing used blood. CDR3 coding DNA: TGTGCCAGCAGCCCAGGACTTTTTGAGAACAATGAGCAGTACTTC. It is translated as CASSPGLFENNEQYF.